This passage covers 30 T cell receptor beta chains from one sample sequenced in a study of graft-versus-host responses after intestinal transplantation. Intraepithelial plus lamina propria lymphocytes were released by processing graft tissue. Only in-frame clones appear in the TCRdb table, and some are missing; sequencing was by immunoSEQ multiplex PCR. The data contain roughly 4,800 clones, roughly 78% of them singletons. Sequenced material: ileum tissue, taken 17 days after transplant. The receptor source for this set is a human patient who received an intestinal transplant, so some T cells may come from the graft donor.

The chain combines TRBV7-3 with TRBJ1-2, with D hard to call. From germline, CDR1 is SGHTA and CDR2 FQGTGA. The CDR3 is 14 residues long. Trimming shortened V by 3 bases and J by 6 bases, and 14 bases separated the two germline ends. The CDR3 nucleotides read TGTGCCAGCAGCTTGCGGGCAGACGCTGATGGCTACACCTTC. This translates into CASSLRADADGYTF.

The rearrangement links TRBV5-3 to TRBJ1-5, with D perhaps TRBD1 (5 bases). TRBV5-3 is an ORF, with its function uncertain. Between the trimmed V and J ends, which lost 5 bases and 5 bases, there was a span of 20 bases. The CDR3 covers 16 residues. The CDR3 DNA reads TGTGCCAGAAGGGATAAGGGAGGGGAGGCATATCAGCCCCAGCATTTT. It is translated as CARRDKGGEAYQPQHF.

V and J are TRBV7-6 and TRBJ2-3; 11 bases align to TRBD2. The J segment lost 0 bases and the V segment lost 2 bases, leaving 4 bases of the junction unmatched. CDR3 length: 17 residues. CDR1 and CDR2 (germline): SGHVS, FNYEAQ. The CDR3 nucleotides read TGTGCCAGCAGCTTAAGGCCTAGCGGGGGGAGCACAGATACGCAGTATTTT. Amino acid sequence: CASSLRPSGGSTDTQYF.

This clone was counted a few times. This chain joins TRBV6-1 and TRBJ1-6; maybe TRBD1 (6 bases). V lost 4 bases and J lost 5, with 9 bases in between. The germline CDR1 and CDR2 sequences are MNHNS and SASEGT. This CDR3 contains 14 residues. The chain's CDR3 is CASSVEGDNSPLHF. DNA of the CDR3: TGTGCCAGCAGTGTAGAGGGGGATAATTCACCCCTCCACTTT.

The chain uses TRBV4-1 and TRBJ1-1; 7 bases are shared with TRBD1. The CDR3 is 15 residues long. In germline, CDR1 is MGHRA, CDR2 YSYEKL. V lost 4 bases and J lost 1; bases outside the gene matches: 6. The CDR3 loop reads CASSPPGTANTEAFF. The CDR3 bases are TGCGCCAGCAGCCCCCCCGGGACAGCGAACACTGAAGCTTTCTTT.

The chain carries TRBV29-1 and TRBJ2-5; no definite D call. The CDR3 extends over 11 amino acids. Trimming cost V 7 bases and J 2 bases, with 8 bases left between them. Germline values: CDR1 SQVTM, CDR2 ANQGSEA. The CDR3 is CSGLEQETQYF. CDR3 in DNA: TGCAGCGGTTTAGAACAAGAGACCCAGTACTTC.

Details on this clone: Germline is not matched at one junction end, which may reflect a read error. The chain carries TRBV6-4 and TRBJ2-3; TRBD2 matches 11 bases. The CDR3 loop spans 17 amino acids. Germline CDR1 is MRHNA and CDR2 is SNTAGT. The CDR3 nucleotides read TGTGCCAGCAGCGACTCCATTGGTAGCGGGGGGGCAGATACGCAGTATTTT. It is translated as CASSDSIGSGGADTQYF.

The table lists this clone with a count of one. This sequence joins TRBV9 and TRBJ2-3; 9 bases map to TRBD1. CDR1 SGDLS and CDR2 YYNGEE come from the germline V gene. CDR3 length: 15 amino acids. V lost 0 bases to trimming and J lost 3 bases; unmatched junction nucleotides: 2. The CDR3 DNA reads TGTGCCAGCAGCGTAGGGGACAGGGCAACAGATACGCAGTATTTT. Protein product: CASSVGDRATDTQYF.

This clone was seen only once. The chain recombines TRBV18 with TRBJ1-3, with D possibly being TRBD1 (6 bases). The length of the CDR3 is 15 residues. Germline values: CDR1 KGHSH, CDR2 LQKENI. V was cut by 0 bases and J by 1 base, with 7 bases left in between. CDR3 amino acids: CASSPPGQSGNTIYF. CDR3 nucleotides: TGTGCCAGCTCACCACCGGGACAATCTGGAAACACCATATATTTT.

The genes are TRBV18 and TRBJ1-1; 9 bases align to TRBD1. Germline assignment: CDR1 KGHSH and CDR2 LQKENI. The ends lost 5 bases at V and 5 bases at J; junction bases unmatched: 9. CDR3 length equals 15 residues. CDR3 sequence: CASSYDRGSGTEAFF. The CDR3 DNA reads as TGTGCCAGCTCATACGACAGGGGGAGTGGTACTGAAGCTTTCTTT.

The rearrangement uses TRBV21-1 and TRBJ1-1; whether TRBD1, the table's D call, matches the DNA was not checked. TRBV21-1 is assigned pseudogene status. CDR3 length: 19 residues. The CDR3 loop is CASSKALGQGVMWSFEAFF. CDR3 nucleotide sequence: TGTGCCAGCAGCAAAGCGCTCGGACAGGGGGTAATGTGGTCGTTTGAAGCTTTCTTT.

The J gene is TRBJ2-7, the V gene TRBV21-1; the table's D call of TRBD2 was not tested on the DNA. TRBV21-1 is flagged as a pseudogene. The CDR3 has 16 amino acids. This CDR3 is CASSRWFPRSSYEQYV. The CDR3 nucleotides read TGTGCCAGCAGCAGGTGGTTCCCAAGGAGCTCCTACGAGCAGTACGTC.

The chain uses TRBV9 and TRBJ2-7, with D possibly TRBD2 on 5 matching bases. V dropped 0 bases and J dropped 2 bases, with 12 bases sitting between them. Germline V gene lookup returns CDR1 SGDLS and CDR2 YYNGEE. The CDR3 sequence is 15 residues long. Here the CDR3 reads CASSVGVGSTYEQYV. CDR3 nucleotide sequence: TGTGCCAGCAGCGTAGGGGTTGGGAGCACCTACGAGCAGTACGTC.

The V gene is TRBV7-2, the J gene TRBJ2-7, with TRBD2 matching over 12 bases. Trimming took 2 bases from V and 1 from J; bases not matched to a gene: 6. The CDR3 runs to 17 residues. The V gene's germline CDR1 is SGHTA and CDR2 FQGNSA. In DNA form, the CDR3 reads TGTGCCAGCAGCTTATCTAGCGGGGGGGCAAAATCCTACGAGCAGTACGTC. Protein sequence: CASSLSSGGAKSYEQYV.

This sequence joins TRBV27 and TRBJ2-2; D possibly corresponds to TRBD1 (6 bases). V was clipped by 2 bases and J by 4 bases, with 14 bases between them. The CDR3 has 16 residues. Germline lookup yields CDR1 MNHEY and CDR2 SMNVEV (reference sequence). CDR3 sequence reads: CASSLGPNRVTGELFF. For the CDR3, the DNA is TGTGCCAGCAGTTTAGGCCCGAACAGGGTCACCGGGGAGCTGTTTTTT.

This chain connects TRBV18 to TRBJ1-1; D not resolved. Trimming took 2 bases from V and 0 from J, leaving 7 bases between them. The CDR3 is 14 amino acids. Germline V gives CDR1 KGHSH, CDR2 LQKENI. The CDR3 coding sequence is TGTGCCAGCTCACCAAACACAGTGAACACTGAAGCTTTCTTT. Amino acid sequence: CASSPNTVNTEAFF.

CDR3 nucleotides: TGCGCCAGCAGCGGGGACAGTCCCTACAATGAGCAGTTCTTC. Its translation: CASSGDSPYNEQFF. The V gene is TRBV5-1, the J gene TRBJ2-1; 7 bases fit TRBD1. The CDR3 is 14 residues long. Germline CDR1 is SGHRS and CDR2 is YFSETQ. Unmatched junction bases numbered 3, after V lost 4 bases and J lost 2 bases.

The V call is TRBV7-2, the J call TRBJ2-1; 8 positions agree with TRBD1. J gave up 6 bases and V 5 bases, and 12 bases lay outside the gene matches. The CDR3 sequence is 16 residues long. Germline values: CDR1 SGHTA, CDR2 FQGNSA. CDR3: CASSQGALPGPNEQFF. For the CDR3, the DNA is TGTGCCAGCAGCCAGGGGGCCCTCCCTGGCCCCAATGAGCAGTTCTTC.

This sequence joins TRBV19 and TRBJ1-6; tentative D call: TRBD1 (5 bases). The germline V and J ends were trimmed by 4 bases and 9 bases, with 13 bases remaining between them. CDR3 size: 14 residues. The germline V gene has CDR1 LNHDA and CDR2 SQIVND (reference sequence). The CDR3 DNA follows: TGTGCCAGTAGTACTCAGGGATCGGGTTCACCCCTCCACTTT. Translation gives CASSTQGSGSPLHF.

This clone was recorded a few times. This chain joins TRBV6-5 and TRBJ2-3, with 7 bases fitting TRBD2. V lost 5 bases, J lost 0 bases, and 5 bases stayed unmatched. The CDR3 is 15 residues long. CDR1 is MNHEY and CDR2 is SVGAGI in the germline V gene. The CDR3, as DNA: TGTGCCAGCAGTGGGGGGGACCTTAGCACAGATACGCAGTATTTT. The encoded protein is CASSGGDLSTDTQYF.

The V gene is TRBV6-1, the J gene TRBJ2-7, with D possibly TRBD2 on 5 matching bases. Germline-derived CDR1 and CDR2 are MNHNS and SASEGT. The CDR3 spans 14 residues. V gave up 3 bases and J gave up 3 bases, with 12 bases separating them. The CDR3: CASSEVGSRYEQYV. CDR3 nucleotide sequence: TGTGCCAGCAGTGAGGTTGGGAGCCGCTACGAGCAGTACGTC.

The rearrangement uses TRBV7-8 and TRBJ1-4, with a weak D call TRBD1 (5 bases). The CDR3 is 14 amino acids. V dropped 8 bases and J dropped 4 bases, with 14 bases sitting between them. CDR1 SGHVS and CDR2 FQNEAQ come from the germline V gene. DNA for the CDR3: TGTGCCAGCGTCCCCTCGGGACTTAATGAAAAACTGTTTTTT. Amino acid sequence: CASVPSGLNEKLFF.

The CDR3 coding sequence is TGTGCCAGCGAGAGGAGCGGCTACCCGAACTATGGCTACACCTTC. Translation: CASERSGYPNYGYTF. The chain has TRBV7-9 and TRBJ1-2, with D unresolved. Looked up from germline, CDR1 is SEHNR and CDR2 is FQNEAQ (reference sequence). The CDR3 totals 15 residues. Trimming removed 8 bases at V and 2 bases at J, with 18 bases between. Full variable domain (missing parts from reference TRBV7-9 and TRBJ1-2): DTGVSQNPRHKITKRGQNVTFRCDPISEHNRLYWYRQTLGQGPEFLTYFQNEAQLEKSRLLSDRFSAERPKGSFSTLEIQRTEQGDSAMYLCASERSGYPNYGYTFGSGTRLTVV.

The rearrangement uses TRBV23-1 and TRBJ1-6; D may be TRBD1 (5 bases). TRBV23-1 belongs to the ORF category, with a function that is uncertain. CDR3 length: 18 amino acids. Trimming took 6 bases from V and 5 from J, leaving 23 bases between them. CDR3 loop: CASSSRPSGGNNNSPLHF. The CDR3 DNA reads TGCGCCAGCAGCTCTCGTCCTTCTGGGGGGAATAATAATTCACCCCTCCACTTT.

This chain links TRBV5-6 with TRBJ2-7, with 9 bases fitting TRBD1. CDR3 length: 15 amino acids. CDR1 is SGHDT and CDR2 is YYEEEE in the germline V gene. With V trimmed by 0 bases and J by 3 bases, 4 bases remained unmatched. CDR3 DNA sequence: TGTGCCAGCAGCTTGGCGACGGACAGGGGCTACGAGCAGTACGTC. Encoded protein: CASSLATDRGYEQYV.

This chain links TRBV18 with TRBJ2-3; no firm D call. Trimming shortened V by 8 bases and J by 0 bases, and 9 bases separated the two germline ends. Germline-derived CDR1 and CDR2 are KGHSH and LQKENI. This CDR3 has 13 residues. The CDR3 region has the DNA TGTGCCAGCCTACTAACTAGCACAGATACGCAGTATTTT. Translated, it gives CASLLTSTDTQYF.

This clone came up once. This sequence joins TRBV4-1 and TRBJ2-2; 10 bases line up with TRBD2. The germline CDR1 and CDR2 sequences are MGHRA and YSYEKL. J was trimmed by 0 bases and V by 0 bases; bases with no gene match: 4. This CDR3 region has 18 residues. The CDR3 sequence: CASSQDLAGATNTGELFF. CDR3 nucleotides: TGCGCCAGCAGCCAAGATCTAGCGGGGGCCACGAACACCGGGGAGCTGTTTTTT.

The rearrangement links TRBV5-6 to TRBJ1-5; 7 nucleotides align to TRBD1. CDR3 size: 15 residues. The J segment lost 4 bases and the V segment lost 4 bases, leaving 8 bases of the junction unmatched. CDR1 SGHDT and CDR2 YYEEEE come from the germline V gene. The DNA for the CDR3 is TGTGCCAGCAGCCCCGGGACAGAAACAAATCAGCCCCAGCATTTT. Its translation: CASSPGTETNQPQHF.

The chain employs TRBV2 and TRBJ2-1; possibly TRBD1 for D (6 bases). Germline assignment: CDR1 SNHLY and CDR2 FYNNEI. The V end was cut by 6 bases, the J end by 8 bases, with 17 bases between. This CDR3 has 14 residues. The CDR3 sequence: CASSVDRLGDEQFF. Here the CDR3 DNA reads TGTGCCAGCAGCGTGGACAGACTGGGGGATGAGCAGTTCTTC.

V usage is TRBV6-1 and J usage is TRBJ2-7; 8 nucleotides align to TRBD2. V lost 9 bases to trimming and J lost 1 base; unmatched junction nucleotides: 2. CDR1 is MNHNS, CDR2 SASEGT, per germline. The CDR3 spans 12 residues. The CDR3 region is CARASGSYEQYV. The CDR3 DNA sequence: TGTGCCAGAGCTAGCGGGTCCTACGAGCAGTACGTC.